The clone carrying this T cell receptor (beta chain) was recorded a few times. What it binds is unknown. TCRdb reprocessed the reads via MiXCR and lists one record per CDR3 protein. The sample lists fewer than 400,000 distinct CDR3 sequences, over 15% occurring once. CDR3 length: 18 residues. CDR1 is SNHLY and CDR2 is FYNNEI in the germline V gene. Germline trimming cut 8 bases from V and 0 bases from J; bases unmatched to any gene: 16. This record comes from a study of T cell repertoires in cytomegalovirus infection. Study-wide background: Signatures in public TCR beta sequences pointed to both CMV infection and matching HLA type.

General study points: The ex vivo response was dominated by HLA-C-restricted CMV-specific TCR beta clonotypes. Adding up the frequency of public TCR beta families identified people who carried CMV plus the relevant HLA.

The source of this sequence is a human donor in good health (CMV status not recorded). Some clones in this sample may be carry-over from other donors' samples. Source material: PBMCs. The V gene is TRBV2, the J gene TRBJ2-3; TRBD2 aligns across 8 bases. The DNA of the CDR3 is TGTGCCAGCGGGAGGTTAGCGGGGATCGAATCTAGCACAGATACGCAGTATTTT. It specifies CASGRLAGIESSTDTQYF.